Listed below are T cell receptor beta chains from one sample, sequenced in a study of HIV-infected patients and healthy controls. In TCRdb, the 5' RACE reads were re-called with MiXCR into one record per CDR3 protein. The sample lists 50,000 to 80,000 distinct CDR3 sequences; roughly a fifth were seen once. Material for sequencing was CD4+ T cells from blood. These receptors originate from a human donor in good health. CDR3s include the opening cysteine and the closing phenylalanine or tryptophan. Some rows have no size entry. The others give once, few or many, or a class for an expanded clone.

many	TRBV2	17	CASSPEGFSSGANVLTF
few	TRBV11-2	14	CASSTKIAKNIQYF
few	TRBV20-1	10	CSAPAKTQYF
.	TRBV12-3/TRBV12-4	14	CASSFMAGGGEQYF
.	TRBV11-2	15	CASSLSGSSYNEQFF
.	TRBV20-1	15	CSARDGGDGTDTQYF
many	TRBV5-6	14	CASSRIGLVNEAFF
.	TRBV18	15	CASSPPQREANEQFF
.	TRBV2	14	CASFNPGDNTEAFF
many	TRBV19	13	CASSIYVGTEAFF
many	TRBV15	11	CATSRDETQYF
.	TRBV3-1	16	CASSQAVGQGDQPQHF
.	TRBV2	14	CASRDYTSVMQAFF
.	TRBV6-5	16	CASRQRQAGSADTQYF
.	TRBV29-1	10	CSVLDQPQHF
many	TRBV3-1	15	CASSQDVAGGREQYF
many	TRBV12-3/TRBV12-4	14	CASSLRGGGTEAFF
.	TRBV4-1	15	CASSQGGQGWHEQYF
many	TRBV19	14	CASKGVRVSDTQYF
.	TRBV6-2/TRBV6-3	16	CASSSASGTSTDTQYF
many	TRBV28	18	CASSEVVGQQGIYHGYTF
.	TRBV20-1	16	CSARDRIGAANTEAFF
.	TRBV19	15	CASSMRDRTSYEQYF
many	TRBV7-9	13	CASSRQGGEKLFF
.	TRBV19	13	CASSMDERQTQYF
few	TRBV19	12	CASNNRFHEQFF
few	TRBV20-1	16	CSARDPRTSGSYEQYF
.	TRBV29-1	14	CSGVDTGNSYGYTF
.	TRBV12-3/TRBV12-4	13	CASSLIGYYEQYF
.	TRBV20-1	13	CSARGRPSYGYTF
few	TRBV5-1	14	CASSLRGRDTEAFF
few	TRBV15	15	CATSRDMGTNQPQHF
.	TRBV19	13	CASSIGVFYGYTF
many	TRBV7-9	15	CASSLRQSSSYEQYF
many	TRBV7-7	15	CASSSGQGTQETQYF
.	TRBV5-4	16	CASTKADRERGGELFF
.	TRBV18	15	CASSPPGVIGYGYTF
many	TRBV18	20	CASSPRRADRFLSGANVLTF
few	TRBV11-3	15	CASSFAGTGDHEQYF
many	TRBV6-5	15	CASRISGRRTDTQYF
few	TRBV6-5	12	CASSTGWAEAFF
many	TRBV28	15	CASSLRTGEHYGYTF
.	TRBV11-2	13	CASSPEGPYEQYF
few	TRBV25-1	13	CASSADRRPEQYF
.	TRBV12-3/TRBV12-4	14	CASSFPGLNTEAFF
many	TRBV7-6	16	CASSLEARGRAYEQYF
few	TRBV21-1	17	CASSKDNTGTRLPEQYF
.	TRBV6-5	16	CASSHGGGTGNDGYTF
.	TRBV7-2	16	CASSSRAGTTGNTIYF
.	TRBV2	14	CAGKQDPSTDTQYF
many	TRBV3-1	15	CASSLRDRGFGGYTF
few	TRBV30	14	CAWRTGRGYTEAFF
once	TRBV18	14	CASSPNRGNTEAFF
many	TRBV4-1	16	CASSRRTSGDYNEQFF
.	TRBV29-1	13	CSVDPGNTDTQYF